Included here is one TCR beta chain sequence, with context. The method was immunoSEQ multiplex PCR; TCRdb's version includes in-frame clones alone and lacks a portion of them. Of approximately 110,000 clones listed, about two thirds were seen once; the top ten hold roughly 0.86%. CDR1 LGHNA and CDR2 YNFKEQ come from the germline V gene. There are 20 residues in the CDR3. After removal of 2 bases from V and 2 bases from J, the junction contained 12 bases not matched to a gene. This specimen comes from a study of blood T cell repertoires in COVID-19. On the study more broadly: Acute and convalescent COVID-19 samples came from the United States, Italy and Spain. T cells, B-cell-depleted T cells, or PBMCs provided the cDNA or gDNA that served as material.

The TCR sequence derives from a human donor with acute or convalescent COVID-19. The donor label of this sample is uncertain. The chain links TRBV4-2 to TRBJ2-6, with 10 bases identical to TRBD1. Sequencing was carried out using peripheral blood. Written as DNA, the CDR3 is TGTGCCAGCAGCCAAAAAAACCCTCGGGACAGGGGCCCTGGGGCCAACGTCCTGACTTTC. Translated, it gives CASSQKNPRDRGPGANVLTF.